Listed below are T cell receptor beta chains from one sample, sequenced in a study of type 1 regulatory T cells. No antigen has been assigned to these receptors. MiXCR, run by TCRdb on the reads, gives a single entry per CDR3 protein. The sample lists fewer than 70,000 distinct CDR3 sequences, about 69% occurring once. The material sequenced was cultured T cells, either the whole culture or a sorted T cell fraction (not recorded which). The receptors stem from a human donor in good health. The CDR3 runs from the conserved cysteine through the conserved F or W. A D gene is named only where the DNA matches it firmly. Size values are once, few and many counts, or a class for expanded clones, and some rows have none.

D gene	J gene	clone size	V gene	CDR3 DNA	CDR3 protein
NA	TRBJ2-7	NA	TRBV5-4	TGTGCCAGCAGCTGGGGCCGGCTAGTTGGCGAGCAGTACTTC	CASSWGRLVGEQYF
TRBD2	TRBJ2-1	few	TRBV6-6	TGTGCCAGCAGTTACGGGACTAGCGGGACCTCCTACAATGAGCAGTTCTTC	CASSYGTSGTSYNEQFF
NA	TRBJ2-5	NA	TRBV2	TGTGCCAGCAGGCCAAACCCGACCGCAGGGGAGACCCAGTACTTC	CASRPNPTAGETQYF
NA	TRBJ2-3	NA	TRBV11-2	TGTGCCAGCAGCGTCGTGGGACGCACAGATACGCAGTATTTT	CASSVVGRTDTQYF
TRBD1	TRBJ1-4	NA	TRBV5-1	TGCGCCAGCAGCCCCCTACAGGGGGCAACTAATGAAAAACTGTTTTTT	CASSPLQGATNEKLFF
NA	TRBJ1-2	NA	TRBV12-3/TRBV12-4	TGTGCCAGCTCGGGAAATCGTGGCTACACCTTC	CASSGNRGYTF
TRBD2	TRBJ2-2	NA	TRBV4-1	TGCGCCAGCAGCCGCGGGGGACTAGCGACGAACACCGGGGAGCTGTTTTTT	CASSRGGLATNTGELFF
NA	TRBJ1-2	NA	TRBV9	TGTGCCAGCAGCGTAGAAGACCGGGGCTACACCTTC	CASSVEDRGYTF
TRBD2	TRBJ2-2	NA	TRBV6-4	TGTGCCAGCAGCGCGCTAGCGGGAGGGACCGGGGAGCTGTTTTTT	CASSALAGGTGELFF
NA	TRBJ2-7	NA	TRBV21-1	TGTGCCAGCAGCAATCCTAGGACACGGTGGCAGTACTTC	CASSNPRTRWQYF
NA	TRBJ2-3	NA	TRBV7-6	TGTGCCAGCACCATAGCTTATGGGCAGGGCACAGATACGCAGTATTTT	CASTIAYGQGTDTQYF
TRBD2	TRBJ2-1	NA	TRBV9	TGTGCCAGCAGCGTAGAAGCGGGAGCAACCTACAATGAGCAGTTCTTC	CASSVEAGATYNEQFF
NA	TRBJ2-5	NA	TRBV5-1	TGCGCCAGCAGCTTTACAGGGTTGGAGACCCAGTACTTC	CASSFTGLETQYF
TRBD1	TRBJ2-1	NA	TRBV6-6	TGTGCCAGCAGGCACGGGACAGGGGGCTCCGATGAGCAGTTCTTC	CASRHGTGGSDEQFF